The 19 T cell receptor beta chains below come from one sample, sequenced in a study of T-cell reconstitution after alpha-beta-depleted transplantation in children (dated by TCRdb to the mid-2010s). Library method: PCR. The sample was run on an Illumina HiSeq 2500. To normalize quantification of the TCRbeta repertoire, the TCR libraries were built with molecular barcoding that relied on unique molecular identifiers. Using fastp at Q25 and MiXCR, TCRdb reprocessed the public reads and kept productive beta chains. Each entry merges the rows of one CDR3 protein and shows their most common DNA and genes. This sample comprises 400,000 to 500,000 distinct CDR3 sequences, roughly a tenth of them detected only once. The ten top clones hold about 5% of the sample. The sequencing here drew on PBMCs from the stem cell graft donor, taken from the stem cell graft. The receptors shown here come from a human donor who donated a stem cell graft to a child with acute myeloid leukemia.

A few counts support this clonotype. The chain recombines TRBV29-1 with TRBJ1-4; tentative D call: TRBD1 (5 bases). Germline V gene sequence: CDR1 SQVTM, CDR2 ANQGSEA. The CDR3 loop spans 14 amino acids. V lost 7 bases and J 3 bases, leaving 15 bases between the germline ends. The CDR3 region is CSAQQGTANEKLFF. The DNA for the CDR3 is TGCAGCGCGCAGCAGGGTACGGCTAATGAAAAACTGTTTTTT.

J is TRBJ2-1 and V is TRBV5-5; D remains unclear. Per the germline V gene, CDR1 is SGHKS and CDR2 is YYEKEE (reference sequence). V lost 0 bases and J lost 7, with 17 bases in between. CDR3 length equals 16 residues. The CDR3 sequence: CASSLVDMALKNEQFF. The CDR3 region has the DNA TGTGCCAGCAGCTTGGTTGACATGGCTTTGAAGAATGAGCAGTTCTTC. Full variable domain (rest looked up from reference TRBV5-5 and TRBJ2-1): DAGVTQSPTHLIKTRGQQVTLRCSPISGHKSVSWYQQVLGQGPQFIFQYYEKEERGRGNFPDRFSARQFPNYSSELNVNALLLGDSALYLCASSLVDMALKNEQFFGPGTRLTVL.

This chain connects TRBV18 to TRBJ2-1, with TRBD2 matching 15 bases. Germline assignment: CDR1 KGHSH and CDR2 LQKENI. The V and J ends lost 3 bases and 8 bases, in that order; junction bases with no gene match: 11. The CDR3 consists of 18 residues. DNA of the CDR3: TGTGCCAGCTCACCCAGAACCGGACTAGCGGGAGGGCCCCATGAGCAGTTCTTC. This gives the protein CASSPRTGLAGGPHEQFF.

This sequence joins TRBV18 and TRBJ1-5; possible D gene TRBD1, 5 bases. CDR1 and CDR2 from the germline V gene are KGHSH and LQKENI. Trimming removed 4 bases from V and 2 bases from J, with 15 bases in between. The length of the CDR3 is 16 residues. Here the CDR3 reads CASSQTGAGGNQPQHF. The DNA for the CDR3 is TGTGCCAGCTCACAGACCGGGGCGGGAGGCAATCAGCCCCAGCATTTT.

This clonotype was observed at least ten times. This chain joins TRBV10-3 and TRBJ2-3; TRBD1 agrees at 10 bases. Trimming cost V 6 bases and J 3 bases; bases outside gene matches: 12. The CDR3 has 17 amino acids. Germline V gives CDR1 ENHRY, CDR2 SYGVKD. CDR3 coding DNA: TGTGCCATCAGCGGGGCCCCCCTGGACAGGGGGACAGATACGCAGTATTTT. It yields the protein CAISGAPLDRGTDTQYF.

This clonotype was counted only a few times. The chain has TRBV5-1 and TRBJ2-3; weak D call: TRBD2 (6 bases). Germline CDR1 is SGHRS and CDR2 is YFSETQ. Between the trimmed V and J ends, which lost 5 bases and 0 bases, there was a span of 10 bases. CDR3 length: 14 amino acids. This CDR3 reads CASRGDLSTDTQYF. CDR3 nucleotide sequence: TGCGCCAGCAGAGGGGACTTGAGCACAGATACGCAGTATTTT.

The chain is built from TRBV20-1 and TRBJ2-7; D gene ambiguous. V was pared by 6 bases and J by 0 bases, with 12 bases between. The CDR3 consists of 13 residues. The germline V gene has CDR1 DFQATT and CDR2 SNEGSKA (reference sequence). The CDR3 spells CSAYAESSYEQYF. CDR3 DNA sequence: TGCAGTGCATATGCAGAGAGCTCCTACGAGCAGTACTTC.

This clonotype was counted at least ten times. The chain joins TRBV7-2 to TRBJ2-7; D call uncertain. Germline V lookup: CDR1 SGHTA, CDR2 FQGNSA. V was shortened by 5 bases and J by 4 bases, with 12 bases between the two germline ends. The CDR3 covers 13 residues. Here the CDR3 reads CASSPGDRYEQYF. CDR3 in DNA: TGTGCCAGCAGCCCAGGAGACCGTTACGAGCAGTACTTC.

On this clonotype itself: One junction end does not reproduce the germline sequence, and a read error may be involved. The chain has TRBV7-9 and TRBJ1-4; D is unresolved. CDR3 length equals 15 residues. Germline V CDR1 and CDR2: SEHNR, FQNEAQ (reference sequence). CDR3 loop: CVSSRGALGNEKLFF. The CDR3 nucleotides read TGTGTCAGCAGCCGGGGTGCGCTGGGTAATGAAAAACTGTTTTTT. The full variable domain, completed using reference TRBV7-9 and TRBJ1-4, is DTGVSQNPRHKITKRGQNVTFRCDPISEHNRLYWYRQTLGQGPEFLTYFQNEAQLEKSRLLSDRFSAERPKGSFSTLEIQRTEQGDSAMYLCVSSRGALGNEKLFFGSGTQLSVL.

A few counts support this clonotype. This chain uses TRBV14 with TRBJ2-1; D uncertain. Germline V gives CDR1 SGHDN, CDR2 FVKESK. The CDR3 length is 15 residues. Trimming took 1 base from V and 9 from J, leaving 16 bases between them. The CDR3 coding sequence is TGTGCCAGCAGCCAAGCGGCCCCCGGCGGCGGTGAGCAGTTCTTC. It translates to CASSQAAPGGGEQFF. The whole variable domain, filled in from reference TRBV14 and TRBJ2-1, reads EAGVTQFPSHSVIEKGQTVTLRCDPISGHDNLYWYRRVMGKEIKFLLHFVKESKQDESGMPNNRFLAERTGGTYSTLKVQPAELEDSGVYFCASSQAAPGGGEQFFGPGTRLTVL.

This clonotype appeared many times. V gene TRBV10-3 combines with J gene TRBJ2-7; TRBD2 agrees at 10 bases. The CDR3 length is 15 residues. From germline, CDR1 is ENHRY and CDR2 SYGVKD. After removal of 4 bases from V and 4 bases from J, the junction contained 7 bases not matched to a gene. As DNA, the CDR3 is TGTGCCATCAGTGGGCTAGCGGGAGAACAGTACGAGCAGTACTTC. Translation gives CAISGLAGEQYEQYF.

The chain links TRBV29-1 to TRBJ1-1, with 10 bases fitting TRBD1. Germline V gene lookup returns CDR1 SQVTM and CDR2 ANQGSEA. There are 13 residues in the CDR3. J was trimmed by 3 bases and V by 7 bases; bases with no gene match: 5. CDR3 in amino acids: CSAPGTGDTEAFF. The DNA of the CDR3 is TGCAGCGCCCCCGGGACAGGGGACACTGAAGCTTTCTTT.

Written as DNA, the CDR3 is TGTGCCAGCAGCTCCCGACAGGGGGTGGTAGATACGCAGTATTTT. This sequence encodes CASSSRQGVVDTQYF. This chain joins TRBV7-2 and TRBJ2-3, with 9 bases aligning to TRBD1. CDR1 is SGHTA and CDR2 is FQGNSA in the germline V gene. The CDR3 is made up of 15 amino acids. V lost 4 bases, J lost 5 bases, and 7 bases stayed unmatched.

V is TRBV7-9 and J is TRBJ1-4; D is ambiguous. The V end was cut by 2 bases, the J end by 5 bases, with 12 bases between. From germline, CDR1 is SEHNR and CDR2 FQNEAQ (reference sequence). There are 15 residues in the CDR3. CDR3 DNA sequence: TGTGCCAGCAGCTTAACCCGGGGAACGAATGAAAAACTGTTTTTT. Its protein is CASSLTRGTNEKLFF.

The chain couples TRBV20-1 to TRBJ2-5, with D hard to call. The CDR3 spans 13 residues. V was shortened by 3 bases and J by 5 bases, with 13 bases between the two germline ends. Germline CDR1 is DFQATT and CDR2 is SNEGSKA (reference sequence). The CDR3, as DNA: TGCAGTGCTAGGCGACACTATTCGGAGACCCAGTACTTC. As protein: CSARRHYSETQYF.

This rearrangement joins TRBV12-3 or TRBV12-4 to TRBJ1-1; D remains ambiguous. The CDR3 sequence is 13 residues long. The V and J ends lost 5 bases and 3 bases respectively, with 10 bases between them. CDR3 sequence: CASSQRRDTEAFF. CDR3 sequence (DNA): TGTGCCAGCAGTCAGAGGAGGGACACTGAAGCTTTCTTT.

In nucleotides, the CDR3 is TGTGCCAGCAGCGTAGTGCCGACTAGCGCTGACAATGAGCAGTTCTTC. It translates to CASSVVPTSADNEQFF. The V gene is TRBV9, the J gene TRBJ2-1, with 8 positions matching TRBD2. This CDR3 has 16 residues. Germline CDR1 and CDR2: SGDLS and YYNGEE. V lost 0 bases, J lost 5 bases, and 7 bases stayed unmatched.

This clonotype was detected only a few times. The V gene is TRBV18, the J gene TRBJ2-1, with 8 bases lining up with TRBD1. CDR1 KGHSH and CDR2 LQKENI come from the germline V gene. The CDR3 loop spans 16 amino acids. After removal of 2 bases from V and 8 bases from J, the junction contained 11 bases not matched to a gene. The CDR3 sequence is CASSPARTGFGDEQFF. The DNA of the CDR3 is TGTGCCAGCTCACCAGCCAGGACAGGGTTTGGGGATGAGCAGTTCTTC.

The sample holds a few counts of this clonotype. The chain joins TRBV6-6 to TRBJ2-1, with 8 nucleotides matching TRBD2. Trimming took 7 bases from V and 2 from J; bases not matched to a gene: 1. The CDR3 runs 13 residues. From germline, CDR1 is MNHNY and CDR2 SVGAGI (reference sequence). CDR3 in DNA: TGTGCCAGCAACGGGAGGGCCTACAATGAGCAGTTCTTC. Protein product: CASNGRAYNEQFF.